The 9 T cell receptor beta chains below all came from one sample that was sequenced in a study of T cell responses to AZD1222 COVID-19 vaccine. The assay was immunoSEQ multiplex PCR, and TCRdb's table has in-frame clones only and misses some. Among just under 150,000 clones listed, roughly nine tenths were seen once. The source material was peripheral blood, sampled 28 days after the second AZD1222 dose. These receptor sequences come from an adult who received the AZD1222 COVID-19 vaccine.

The chain joins TRBV18 to TRBJ1-1, with a weak D call TRBD1 (5 bases). The CDR3 is 17 amino acids. Deletions cut 6 bases from V and 1 base from J, with 21 bases between. Germline-derived CDR1 and CDR2 are KGHSH and LQKENI. The DNA of the CDR3 is TGTGCCAGCTCGTCGGACTCAAGGGGAATCCCGAACACTGAAGCTTTCTTT. This translates into CASSSDSRGIPNTEAFF.

The CDR3 protein is CASSHRQWRGTEAFF. Here the CDR3 DNA reads TGTGCCAGCAGCCACAGACAGTGGCGGGGGACTGAAGCTTTCTTT. The chain recombines TRBV14 with TRBJ1-1, with D maybe TRBD1 (5 bases). The CDR3 contains 15 residues. Germline V gene sequence: CDR1 SGHDN, CDR2 FVKESK. Deletions cut 3 bases from V and 5 bases from J, with 16 bases between.

This clone was recorded only once. The chain recombines TRBV7-9 with TRBJ2-5, with 14 bases matching TRBD2. CDR3 length: 17 residues. V lost 4 bases, J lost 5 bases, and 9 bases stayed unmatched. Germline V gene lookup returns CDR1 SEHNR and CDR2 FQNEAQ (reference sequence). The CDR3 loop is CASSSRTSGRTIETQYF. The DNA of the CDR3 is TGTGCCAGCAGCTCACGGACTAGCGGGAGGACAATCGAGACCCAGTACTTC.

This rearrangement joins TRBV6-2 or TRBV6-3 to TRBJ1-1, with TRBD1 matching 7 bases. Per the germline V gene, CDR1 is MNHEY and CDR2 is SVGEGT. The CDR3 extends over 17 amino acids. Trimming cost V 0 bases and J 1 base; bases outside gene matches: 8. The CDR3 protein is CASSYSGAGGKNTEAFF. In DNA form, the CDR3 reads TGTGCCAGCAGTTACTCGGGGGCAGGGGGTAAGAACACTGAAGCTTTCTTT.

The chain uses TRBV30 and TRBJ2-7, with no clear D. The CDR3 length is 11 residues. V shed 0 bases and J shed 4 bases, with 4 bases lying between them. Germline lookup yields CDR1 GTSNPN and CDR2 SVGIG (reference sequence). CDR3 protein: CAWSVGYEQYF. In DNA, the CDR3 is TGTGCCTGGAGTGTTGGGTACGAGCAGTACTTC.

V gene TRBV6-5 combines with J gene TRBJ2-7; tentatively, D is TRBD2 (7 bases). Germline V gene data show CDR1 as MNHEY and CDR2 as SVGAGI. This CDR3 comprises 15 residues. The V end lost 7 bases, the J end lost 4 bases, and 20 bases lay between the germline ends. Here the CDR3 DNA reads TGTGCCAGCAAAATACTCCCGGCGGGGGCGTACGAGCAGTACTTC. Translation: CASKILPAGAYEQYF.

In DNA form, the CDR3 reads TGTGCCACCAGTGGGACAGGGCGATATCAGCCCCAGCATTTT. This translates into CATSGTGRYQPQHF. The rearrangement links TRBV24-1 to TRBJ1-5; 8 bases agree with TRBD1. Losses at the gene ends were 5 bases for V and 5 bases for J; bases not matched to a gene: 4. The CDR3 consists of 14 residues. Germline CDR1 reads KGHDR; CDR2 reads SFDVKD.

Only a few counts were recorded for this clone. The chain joins TRBV13 to TRBJ1-2; D gene ambiguous. The V end was cut by 3 bases, the J end by 9 bases, with 23 bases between. The CDR3 consists of 16 residues. CDR1 and CDR2 (germline): PRHDT, FYEKMQ (reference sequence). The CDR3 DNA reads as TGTGCCAGCAGCTTCCAAACAATCGGACGGAGTCGAAGCTACACCTTC. This sequence encodes CASSFQTIGRSRSYTF.

This clone was recorded only once. The rearrangement uses TRBV5-4 and TRBJ2-3, with 11 bases identical to TRBD2. The CDR3 totals 15 residues. J lost 0 bases, V lost 5 bases, and 2 bases had no gene match. In germline, CDR1 is SGHNT, CDR2 YYREEE (reference sequence). CDR3 coding DNA: TGTGCCAGCAGTTGGACTAGCGGGAGCACAGATACGCAGTATTTT. It specifies CASSWTSGSTDTQYF.